This TCR beta chain stems from a study of blood T cell repertoires in COVID-19 (dated by TCRdb to the early 2020s). Study-wide context: The collaborator samples originated in the United States, Italy and Spain and spanned the acute and convalescent phases of COVID-19. Sample metadata almost always included a de-identified subject ID, COVID-19 status, age in years and sex. The repertoires were released in a freely available public database meant as a resource for research on the immune response to SARS-CoV-2. The prospective study material was composed of cDNA or gDNA derived from T cells, B-cell-depleted T cells, or PBMCs. Where available, HLA class I and class II types were obtained from metadata supplied by the sample provider rather than from assay-based typing. Samples were obtained from the ongoing ImmuneRACE study (first 160 participants) and from some 1,300 subjects provided by 6 global collaborators. Subjects who had been exposed to COVID-19, were actively infected with it, or had recovered from it provided the deeply sampled blood TCRbeta repertoires that made up the dataset.

Whole blood was collected in K2EDTA tubes by collaborating institutions according to the institutions' own protocols. For TCRbeta analysis, collaborator samples were shipped as frozen whole blood, as isolated PBMCs, or as DNA extracted from either sample type. TCRbeta CDR3 regions were amplified from genomic DNA by means of the immunoSEQ Assay, a bias-controlled multiplex PCR. Processing in the source paper ran as follows. The number of nucleated cells in each sample was estimated by amplification of reference gene primers within the assay. To quantify the absolute abundance of each unique TCRbeta CDR3 rearrangement, sequence reads were collapsed and filtered. For each sample, productive Simpson clonality was calculated as the square root of Simpson's diversity index over productive rearrangements. The table was pulled from immuneACCESS by TCRdb, which kept in-frame rearrangements only. Such tables lose some clones; where checked, under half of the loss comes from unresolved V genes, and the rest has no known cause. Clonal size and the V and J genes are those of that table, whereas D and trimming came from the DNA. The sample includes some 150,000 clones, with 81% observed a single time. The top ten hold roughly 8% of the sample.

Overall results and qualifications from the work: The quantity of clinical and demographic metadata differed by source and by participant and was supplied without curation.

The CDR3 numbers 13 residues from cysteine through phenylalanine. Only the CDR3 part of the read is kept: 39 bases, read in frame from the first base. Via the germline V gene (reference sequence), CDR1 is LGHDT and CDR2 YNNKEL. The junction shows trimming of 4 bases on V and 4 bases on J, plus 8 bases between the germline ends. A note on this clone: The antigen it recognizes is unknown. No base quality values were provided; no much bigger clone lies one nucleotide off.

This receptor was identified in a human donor with acute or convalescent COVID-19. The donor label of this sample is uncertain. The rearrangement combines TRBV3-1 (or the pseudogene TRBV3-2) with TRBJ1-5; a tentative D call is TRBD1 (6 bases match). The sequenced sample consisted of peripheral blood. The bases are TGTGCCAGCAGCCCAACAGGGAATCAGCCCCAGCATTTT. Its translation reads: CASSPTGNQPQHF.